This T cell receptor beta chain was captured in a study of Ad26.COV2.S vaccination and SARS-CoV-2 variants. Study-level results: Recipients given vaccine exceeded placebo recipients in spike-specific TCR breadth.

Libraries were prepared by immunoSEQ multiplex PCR; TCRdb keeps only in-frame clonotypes and omits some of them. The data hold fewer than 300,000 clones, with around 87% observed a single time. From germline, CDR1 is MGHRA and CDR2 YSYEKL. This CDR3 has 17 residues. The trim removed 7 bases at V and 2 bases at J, leaving 13 bases unmatched. As to treatment: roughly 20 received Ad26.COV2.S at low or high dose, single or two shots; several received placebo; per-sample allocation not given. After the first vaccine or placebo injection, samples were drawn on day 63. About this clone itself: What it recognizes is unknown.

The source was peripheral blood, collected in a trial of Ad26.COV2.S vaccine versus placebo. The V call is TRBV4-1, the J call TRBJ2-3; 9 positions agree with TRBD2. The sequence was obtained from a person aged 18-65 years who received the Ad26.COV2.S COVID-19 vaccine or a placebo. This chain's CDR3 is CASTPGSGGSSTDTQYF. The CDR3 nucleotides are TGCGCCAGCACCCCCGGAAGCGGGGGGTCTTCCACAGATACGCAGTATTTT.